This entry is about one T cell receptor beta chain. Generated by immunoSEQ multiplex PCR, the TCRdb table keeps only in-frame clones and is missing some. This table holds 300,000 to 450,000 clones, roughly 85% found once. This sample is part of a study of cytomegalovirus exposure and HLA in healthy donors. The germline gives CDR1 SNHLY, CDR2 FYNNEI. The V and J ends lost 6 bases and 4 bases, in that order; junction bases with no gene match: 8. This CDR3 region has 14 residues. The chain joins TRBV2 to TRBJ2-7; 8 bases align to TRBD2. Sequencing was done on a sample of PBMCs. This receptor was obtained from a woman aged 18 to 35 in good health and CMV-seronegative. In DNA form, the CDR3 reads TGTGCCAGCAGCGGGAGGGGGGGCAATTACGAGCAGTACTTC. Amino acids: CASSGRGGNYEQYF. Filled out from reference TRBV2 and TRBJ2-7, the complete variable domain reads EPEVTQTPSHQVTQMGQEVILRCVPISNHLYFYWYRQILGQKVEFLVSFYNNEISEKSEIFDDQFSVERPDGSNFTLKIRSTKLEDSAMYFCASSGRGGNYEQYFGPGTRLTVT.